These 16 T cell receptor beta chains share one sample of origin, sequenced in a study of early T cells in non-severe SARS-CoV-2 infection. MiXCR was run by TCRdb on the 5' RACE reads, yielding one entry per CDR3 protein. Among about 59,000 distinct CDR3 sequences listed, about 13% were seen once. Here the sequenced sample was whole blood, taken at baseline. Receptors originate from an adult who was a healthcare worker with PCR-confirmed SARS-CoV-2 infection or an uninfected control (not recorded which).

This clonotype was counted only a few times. The gene calls are TRBV18 and TRBJ2-3; no firm D call. Trimming pared 0 bases from V and 3 bases from J, leaving 7 bases between. CDR1 and CDR2 from the germline V gene are KGHSH and LQKENI. This CDR3 region has 14 residues. Written as DNA, the CDR3 is TGTGCCAGCTCACCACCGAGGAGAACAGATACGCAGTATTTT. Translated, it gives CASSPPRRTDTQYF. The variable domain in full, with the rest retrieved from reference TRBV18 and TRBJ2-3, is NAGVMQNPRHLVRRRGQEARLRCSPMKGHSHVYWYRQLPEEGLKFMVYLQKENIIDESGMPKERFSAEFPKEGPSILRIQQVVRGDSAAYFCASSPPRRTDTQYFGPGTRLTVL.

The chain joins TRBV19 to TRBJ2-3; D not resolved. V lost 2 bases and J lost 3, with 9 bases in between. Germline CDR1 reads LNHDA; CDR2 reads SQIVND (reference sequence). This CDR3 is built from 14 residues. CDR3 protein: CASSILGFTDTQYF. In nucleotides, the CDR3 is TGTGCCAGTAGTATACTGGGGTTTACAGATACGCAGTATTTT. Filled out from reference TRBV19 and TRBJ2-3, the complete variable domain reads DGGITQSPKYLFRKEGQNVTLSCEQNLNHDAMYWYRQDPGQGLRLIYYSQIVNDFQKGDIAEGYSVSREKKESFPLTVTSAQKNPTAFYLCASSILGFTDTQYFGPGTRLTVL.

A word on this clonotype: Germline and junction disagree at one end, which may indicate a read error. V is TRBV27 and J is TRBJ2-1; D uncertain. CDR1 and CDR2 (germline): MNHEY, SMNVEV (reference sequence). The CDR3 is 16 amino acids. CDR3 coding DNA: TGTGCCAGCAGTTTAACCGCCGGCAGAGCCGCAAATGAACAGTTCTTC. Translating it yields CASSLTAGRAANEQFF.

This clonotype was observed many times. The rearrangement joins TRBV19 to TRBJ1-4; D call uncertain. The germline CDR1 and CDR2 sequences are LNHDA and SQIVND (reference sequence). Trimming pared 6 bases from V and 6 bases from J, leaving 14 bases between. This CDR3 has 14 amino acids. CDR3 DNA sequence: TGTGCCAGTAGAGATCGAGGGTGGGATGAAAAACTGTTTTTT. It translates to CASRDRGWDEKLFF.

This clonotype appeared a few times. J is TRBJ1-1 and V is TRBV2, with D possibly TRBD1 on 5 matching bases. V was trimmed by 7 bases and J by 6 bases, leaving 15 bases between them. Germline CDR1 SNHLY, CDR2 FYNNEI. This CDR3 has 13 residues. The CDR3 bases are TGTGCCAGCAACCCAGGGAGGACCGCTGAAGCTTTCTTT. As protein: CASNPGRTAEAFF.

This clonotype was detected only a few times. The V and J genes are TRBV10-3 and TRBJ2-5, with 10 bases lining up with TRBD2. Per the germline V gene, CDR1 is ENHRY and CDR2 is SYGVKD. After removal of 5 bases from V and 5 bases from J, the junction contained 8 bases not matched to a gene. The length of the CDR3 is 15 residues. CDR3 sequence reads: CAISSEREGAETQYF. Written as DNA, the CDR3 is TGTGCCATCAGTTCCGAGCGGGAGGGAGCGGAGACCCAGTACTTC.

The DNA of the CDR3 is TGTGCCAGCTCACCACCTAGGGTTTCTGGAAACACCATATATTTT. It specifies CASSPPRVSGNTIYF. The J gene is TRBJ1-3, the V gene TRBV18; D gene uncertain. V lost 0 bases, J lost 1 base, and 7 bases lay in between. The CDR3 is 15 residues long. Germline-derived CDR1 and CDR2 are KGHSH and LQKENI.

The V gene is TRBV13, the J gene TRBJ2-7; 8 bases map to TRBD1. Losses at the gene ends were 5 bases for V and 5 bases for J; bases not matched to a gene: 11. The CDR3 is made up of 15 amino acids. The germline CDR1 and CDR2 sequences are PRHDT and FYEKMQ (reference sequence). The CDR3 nucleotides are TGTGCCAGCAGCACAGGATGGACAGGGATGAACGAGCAGTACTTC. This translates into CASSTGWTGMNEQYF.

This clonotype was counted ten times or more. The DNA for the CDR3 is TGTGCCAGCAGTTTGGGACAGAACTATGGCTACACCTTC. It encodes CASSLGQNYGYTF. The rearrangement uses TRBV27 and TRBJ1-2, with TRBD1 matching over 7 bases. The germline gives CDR1 MNHEY, CDR2 SMNVEV (reference sequence). Trimming removed 3 bases from V and 2 bases from J; junction bases left unmatched: 0. The CDR3 extends over 13 amino acids.

To note about this clonotype: A junction end diverges from the germline sequence, so it may reflect a read error. The CDR3 sequence is CAWRRVSGDTIYF. DNA for the CDR3: TGTGCCTGGAGACGGGTCTCTGGAGACACCATATATTTT. The chain links TRBV30 to TRBJ1-3; D gene ambiguous. This CDR3 has 13 residues. The germline V gene encodes CDR1 GTSNPN and CDR2 SVGIG (reference sequence).

Here the CDR3 reads CASRVARDRVNTGELFF. The CDR3 region has the DNA TGTGCCAGCAGAGTTGCCCGGGACAGGGTTAACACCGGGGAGCTGTTTTTT. This chain joins TRBV6-6 and TRBJ2-2; the match to TRBD1 covers 9 bases. This CDR3 comprises 17 residues. The ends lost 6 bases at V and 2 bases at J; junction bases unmatched: 10. CDR1 is MNHNY, CDR2 SVGAGI, per germline (reference sequence).

This clonotype appeared many times. The chain carries TRBV29-1 and TRBJ2-1; D may be TRBD2 (6 bases). V lost 7 bases to trimming and J lost 0 bases, with 19 bases between them. In germline, CDR1 is SQVTM, CDR2 ANQGSEA. This CDR3 has 16 residues. In DNA form, the CDR3 reads TGCAGCGCCCGACCGGGACTTGTAAGCTCCTACAATGAGCAGTTCTTC. Its translation is CSARPGLVSSYNEQFF.

The chain combines TRBV11-2 with TRBJ1-1, with D possibly TRBD1 on 5 matching bases. Germline values: CDR1 SGHAT, CDR2 FQNNGV. CDR3 size: 14 residues. V was cut by 3 bases and J by 11 bases, with 19 bases left in between. DNA of the CDR3: TGTGCCAGCAGCTTCTCTATTCCAGGGATTGCGGCTTTCTTT. Translated, it gives CASSFSIPGIAAFF.

The chain recombines TRBV5-1 with TRBJ2-7; D remains ambiguous. The V end was cut by 4 bases, the J end by 6 bases, with 14 bases between. This CDR3 spans 13 amino acids. The germline gives CDR1 SGHRS, CDR2 YFSETQ. Written as DNA, the CDR3 is TGCGCCAGCAGCCTAAAGCCCCTCGGCGAGCAGTACTTC. It specifies CASSLKPLGEQYF. Supplemented by reference TRBV5-1 and TRBJ2-7, the full variable domain reads KAGVTQTPRYLIKTRGQQVTLSCSPISGHRSVSWYQQTPGQGLQFLFEYFSETQRNKGNFPGRFSGRQFSNSRSEMNVSTLELGDSALYLCASSLKPLGEQYFGPGTRLTVT.

This clonotype has just a few counts. The genes are TRBV25-1 and TRBJ2-7, with 7 positions matching TRBD1. In germline, CDR1 is MGHDK, CDR2 SYGVNS. This CDR3 has 15 amino acids. The J segment lost 0 bases and the V segment lost 5 bases, leaving 7 bases of the junction unmatched. The CDR3 here is CASSRQTGSSYEQYF. CDR3 DNA: TGTGCCAGCAGTAGACAGACAGGGAGCTCCTACGAGCAGTACTTC.

This clonotype has only a few counts. The chain is built from TRBV29-1 and TRBJ2-7; 7 positions match TRBD1. This CDR3 has 15 residues. Germline V gene sequence: CDR1 SQVTM, CDR2 ANQGSEA. V gave up 1 base and J gave up 2 bases; unmatched junction bases: 8. CDR3 DNA: TGCAGCGTTGAAGCCACACGGGACAGCACCTACGAGCAGTACTTC. This gives the protein CSVEATRDSTYEQYF.